This section outlines one T cell receptor (beta chain) sequence together with its context. Antigen specificity is unknown. The sample belongs to a study of shared clonotypes between healthy human individuals. Study-level results: Relative to their counterparts shared across all four donors, non-shared clonotypes exhibited diminished generation probabilities. Sampling covered blood only; tissue repertoires likely differ.

Trimming removed 0 bases at V and 3 bases at J, with 9 bases between. CDR3 length equals 15 residues. Germline lookup yields CDR1 SGHRS and CDR2 YFSETQ. Profiled with immunoSEQ multiplex PCR; TCRdb holds only in-frame clones, not every one. The sample carries around 2,000,000 clones, about 95% recorded once. Naive CD8 cells comprised CD45RO-negative, CCR7-positively selected cells, excluding terminally differentiated effector memory CD45RA+ cells. Sequences were obtained from naive CD8+ T cells sorted from blood. The chain links TRBV5-1 to TRBJ2-2, with D tentatively TRBD2 (5 bases). This clonotype originated in a young man in good health. CDR3 loop: CASSLAGVDTGELFF. The CDR3 nucleotides are TGCGCCAGCAGCTTGGCCGGGGTAGACACCGGGGAGCTGTTTTTT.